The entry below describes one TCR beta chain. The antigen is undetermined. V was trimmed by 0 bases and J by 4 bases, leaving 7 bases between them. The CDR3 runs 15 residues. Looked up from germline, CDR1 is LGHNA and CDR2 is YSLEER. This sample is part of a study of cytomegalovirus exposure and HLA in healthy donors. Clones were sequenced by immunoSEQ multiplex PCR, and TCRdb holds only the in-frame ones, with some missing. The sample shows a few hundred thousand clones, 90% of them seen only once. Study-wide results and caveats: Subsequent analysis found a tendency for first-cohort TCR clusters to co-occur within the 100 to 150 validation repertoires. The majority of TCR sequences were rare, yet some public TCRs appeared in many donors.

The sample comprised PBMCs. The chain is built from TRBV4-3 and TRBJ2-6; TRBD1 is a possible D gene (5 bases). The clonotype comes from a woman aged 25 to 45 in good health and CMV-seronegative. The CDR3 DNA is TGCGCCAGCAGCCAAGATCCAGGGGGGGCCAACGTCCTGACTTTC. It codes for CASSQDPGGANVLTF.